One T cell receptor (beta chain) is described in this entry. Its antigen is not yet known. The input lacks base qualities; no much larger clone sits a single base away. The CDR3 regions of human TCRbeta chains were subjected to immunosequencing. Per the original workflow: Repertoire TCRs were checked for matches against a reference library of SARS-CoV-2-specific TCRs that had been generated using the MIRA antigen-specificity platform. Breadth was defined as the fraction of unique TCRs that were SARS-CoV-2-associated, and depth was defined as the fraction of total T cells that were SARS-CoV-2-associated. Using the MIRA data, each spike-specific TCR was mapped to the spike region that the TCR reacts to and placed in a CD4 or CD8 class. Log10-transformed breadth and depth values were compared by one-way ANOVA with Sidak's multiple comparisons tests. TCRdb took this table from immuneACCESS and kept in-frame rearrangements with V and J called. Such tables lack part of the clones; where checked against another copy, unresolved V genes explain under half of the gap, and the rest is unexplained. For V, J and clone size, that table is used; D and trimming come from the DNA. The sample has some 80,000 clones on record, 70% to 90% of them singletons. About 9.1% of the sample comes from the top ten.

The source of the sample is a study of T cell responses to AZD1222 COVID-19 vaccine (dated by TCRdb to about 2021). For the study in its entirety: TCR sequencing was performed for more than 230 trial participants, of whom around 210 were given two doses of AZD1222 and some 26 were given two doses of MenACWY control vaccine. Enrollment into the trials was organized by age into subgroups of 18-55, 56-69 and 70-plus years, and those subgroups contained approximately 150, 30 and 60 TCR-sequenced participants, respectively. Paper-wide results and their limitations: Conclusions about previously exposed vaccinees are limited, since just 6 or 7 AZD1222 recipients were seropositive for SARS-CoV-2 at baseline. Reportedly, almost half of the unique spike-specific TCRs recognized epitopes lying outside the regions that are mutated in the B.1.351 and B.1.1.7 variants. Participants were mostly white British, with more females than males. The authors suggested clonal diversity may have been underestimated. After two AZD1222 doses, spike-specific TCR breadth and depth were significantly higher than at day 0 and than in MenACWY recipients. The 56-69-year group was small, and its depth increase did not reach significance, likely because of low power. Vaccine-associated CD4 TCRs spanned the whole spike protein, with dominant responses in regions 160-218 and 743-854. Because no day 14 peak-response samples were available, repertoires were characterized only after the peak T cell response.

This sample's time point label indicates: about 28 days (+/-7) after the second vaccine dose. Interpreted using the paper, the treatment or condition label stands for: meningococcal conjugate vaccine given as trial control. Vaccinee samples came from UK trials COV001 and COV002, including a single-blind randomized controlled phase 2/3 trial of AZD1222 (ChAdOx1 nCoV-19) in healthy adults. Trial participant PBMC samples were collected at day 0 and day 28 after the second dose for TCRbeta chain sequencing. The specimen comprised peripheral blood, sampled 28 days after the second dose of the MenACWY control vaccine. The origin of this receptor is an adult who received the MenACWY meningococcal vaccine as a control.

The CDR3 region reads CASSRPGTSTDTQYF. DNA sequence: TGTGCCAGCAGCCGACCCGGGACCAGCACAGATACGCAGTATTTT. The V gene is TRBV7-6 and the J gene is TRBJ2-3; the D gene is perhaps TRBD1 or TRBD2, each of them matching over 5 bases. CDR1 is given as SGHVS and CDR2 as FNYEAQ, both from the germline V gene. V was cut back by 5 bases and J by 0 bases, leaving a gap of 12 bases between them. Its CDR3 holds 15 amino acids, cysteine through phenylalanine. The entry retains the CDR3 DNA only, 45 bases that are in frame from base 1.